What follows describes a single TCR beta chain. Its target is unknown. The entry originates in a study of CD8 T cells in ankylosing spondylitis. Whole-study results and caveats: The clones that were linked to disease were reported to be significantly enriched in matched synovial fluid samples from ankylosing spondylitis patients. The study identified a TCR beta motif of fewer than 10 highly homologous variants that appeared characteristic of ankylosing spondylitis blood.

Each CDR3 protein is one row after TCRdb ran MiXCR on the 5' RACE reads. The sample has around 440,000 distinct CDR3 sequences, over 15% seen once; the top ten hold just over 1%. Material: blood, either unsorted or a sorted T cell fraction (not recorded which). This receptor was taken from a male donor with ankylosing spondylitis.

CDR3 DNA: TGTGCCAGCAGCCAACAGCACTCTGGGGCCAACGTCCTGACTTTC. Translating it yields CASSQQHSGANVLTF. The rearrangement joins TRBV14 to TRBJ2-6; D gene unclear. The CDR3 loop spans 15 amino acids. The germline CDR1 and CDR2 sequences are SGHDN and FVKESK. Trimming took 2 bases from V and 0 from J, leaving 5 bases between them.